This T cell receptor (beta chain) appears in the sequencing data of a study of T cells in localized non-small cell lung cancer (dated by TCRdb to about 2020). Looking at the study overall: The study examined T cell repertoires in a few hundred patients with early-stage NSCLC and compared tumors with uninvolved tumor-adjacent lungs. A mean age of around 66 years was recorded for the NSCLC patients, of whom roughly 130 were male and 85 to 110 were female. All 220 or so NSCLC patients in the cohort were treatment-naive and had localized lung tumors that were resected.

At diagnosis, peripheral blood, uninvolved tumor-adjacent lung and tumor were collected and were preserved as a mix of fresh-frozen and FFPE material. Blood samples were analyzed as peripheral blood mononuclear cells for TCR repertoire profiling. General findings and caveats noted by the study authors: The highest T cell clonality was observed in uninvolved tumor-adjacent lung, where clonality exceeded that of tumor, suggesting that antigenic responses were more focused in uninvolved tumor-adjacent lung. Because multi-region tumor sequencing was not done, intratumor heterogeneity could not be ruled out. Longer overall survival was associated with higher blood T cell density, whereas shorter survival was associated with higher adjacent-lung clonality. Since the design was exploratory, TCR variables were selected using unadjusted p-values with no false-discovery rate correction. Of the top 100 tumor clones, a median of 57 were detected in paired uninvolved adjacent lung; about 28 were also among that lung's top 100.

TCR beta CDR3 regions were sequenced from DNA using the immunoSEQ Assay. As for the original processing: T cell density was computed as TCR beta template counts normalized to usable DNA estimated by amplifying housekeeping genes. Richness was estimated using the preseqR package, with extrapolation to 400,000 templates for PBMC samples and to 120,000 templates for tissue samples. Clonality was defined as one minus Pielou's evenness. To identify tissue-enriched TCRs, differential abundance testing was run on productive amino-acid clonotypes with a minimum total count of 5 and an alpha of 0.1. The Jaccard Index and the Morisita Overlap Index were used to measure repertoire overlap between compartments. GLIPH grouped TCR beta CDR3s together with public tetramer-defined viral CDR3s, and a viral motif had to include at least three viral sequences and show V-gene enrichment. Drawn from immuneACCESS, this table holds only the in-frame rearrangements with V and J called that TCRdb kept. Clones are partly lost; checked studies trace under half to an unresolved V gene and leave the rest unexplained. The V and J calls and the clone size are those of that table, but D and trimming were determined from the DNA. The sample includes 30,000 to 40,000 clones, with about 90% observed a single time. More than 4% of the sample is in the top ten clones.

As to this clone: The clone's antigen remains unknown. There are no base qualities to consult, and no much larger clone falls within one base.

Counted from cysteine to phenylalanine, this CDR3 has 18 amino acids. This entry keeps only the CDR3 DNA: 54 bases, framed from base 1. V loses 0 bases of germline sequence and J loses 0 bases, and the interval between the two ends is 13 bases. Via the germline V gene, CDR1 is SGHRS and CDR2 YFSETQ. The receptor comes from a man between 40 and 70 years old with stage I lung adenocarcinoma. The input for sequencing was peripheral blood, taken before any cancer treatment. The chain couples TRBV5-1 to TRBJ2-6; 5 matching bases give a weak D call of TRBD2. The CDR3 loop reads CASSLEGGRISGANVLTF. Read as DNA, the sequence is TGCGCCAGCAGCTTGGAAGGAGGCAGGATCTCTGGGGCCAACGTCCTGACTTTC.